These 22 T cell receptor beta chains originate from one sample sequenced in a study of patients and donors after allogeneic stem cell transplantation. Via MiXCR, TCRdb re-called the RT-PCR reads, giving one row per CDR3 protein. The top ten clones hold 6% of a sample with some 960,000 distinct CDR3 sequences, about 20% of them seen once. Sample: blood, either unsorted or a sorted T cell fraction (not recorded which). The receptors come from a human donor who was either an allogeneic HSCT recipient or a stem cell or donor lymphocyte infusion donor (not recorded which). It is not recorded whose cells these are; they may come from a transplant donor.

V usage is TRBV6-1 and J usage is TRBJ1-1; no firm D call. The CDR3 has 13 residues. V gave up 7 bases and J gave up 1 base, with 10 bases separating them. Germline loops: CDR1 MNHNS, CDR2 SASEGT. Here the CDR3 reads CASNDIKNTEAFF. The DNA of the CDR3 is TGTGCCAGCAATGACATTAAGAACACTGAAGCTTTCTTT.

The chain carries TRBV19 and TRBJ2-7, with a weak D call TRBD1 (6 bases). The CDR3 sequence is 14 residues long. Germline CDR1 LNHDA, CDR2 SQIVND (reference sequence). V was pared by 5 bases and J by 1 base, with 12 bases between. CDR3: CASSPRDMSYEQYF. DNA of the CDR3: TGTGCCAGTAGTCCCCGGGACATGTCCTACGAGCAGTACTTC.

This clonotype showed up many times. This sequence joins TRBV10-3 and TRBJ2-1; 10 nucleotides line up with TRBD1. CDR3 length: 16 residues. Germline V gives CDR1 ENHRY, CDR2 SYGVKD. J was trimmed by 0 bases and V by 2 bases; bases with no gene match: 1. CDR3 sequence reads: CAISERDRGSYNEQFF. CDR3 in DNA: TGTGCCATCAGTGAGAGGGACAGGGGCTCCTACAATGAGCAGTTCTTC.

This clonotype came up a few times. The chain employs TRBV5-1 and TRBJ1-1; D is unresolved. The CDR3 is made up of 12 amino acids. Germline V lookup: CDR1 SGHRS, CDR2 YFSETQ. V lost 6 bases, J lost 5 bases, and 11 bases lay in between. The CDR3 DNA is TGCGCCAGCACCTCCGATGGTACTGAAGCTTTCTTT. Translated: CASTSDGTEAFF. Complete variable domain (other parts from reference TRBV5-1 and TRBJ1-1): KAGVTQTPRYLIKTRGQQVTLSCSPISGHRSVSWYQQTPGQGLQFLFEYFSETQRNKGNFPGRFSGRQFSNSRSEMNVSTLELGDSALYLCASTSDGTEAFFGQGTRLTVV.

The rearrangement links TRBV10-3 to TRBJ2-7; the D gene is possibly TRBD1 (5 bases). The germline V and J ends were trimmed by 3 bases and 1 base, with 10 bases remaining between them. The CDR3 loop spans 14 amino acids. CDR1 ENHRY and CDR2 SYGVKD come from the germline V gene. The CDR3 coding sequence is TGTGCCATCAGTGATTTGCACAGGTCCTACGAGCAGTACTTC. This encodes CAISDLHRSYEQYF.

The rearrangement uses TRBV5-6 and TRBJ2-3; D call uncertain. Trimming removed 1 base from V and 0 bases from J, with 9 bases in between. Germline V gene sequence: CDR1 SGHDT, CDR2 YYEEEE. The CDR3 spans 15 residues. In DNA, the CDR3 is TGTGCCAGCAGCTTGAACGGTATTAGCACAGATACGCAGTATTTT. It is translated as CASSLNGISTDTQYF.

This chain links TRBV7-9 with TRBJ2-7; the match to TRBD1 covers 7 bases. Germline V gives CDR1 SEHNR, CDR2 FQNEAQ (reference sequence). The trim removed 5 bases at V and 4 bases at J, leaving 8 bases unmatched. The CDR3 contains 14 residues. CDR3: CASSDPRDRYEQYF. DNA of the CDR3: TGTGCCAGCAGCGACCCCCGGGACAGATACGAGCAGTACTTC.

The rearrangement joins TRBV15 to TRBJ1-4; D remains unclear. The CDR3 is made up of 14 amino acids. In germline, CDR1 is LNHNV, CDR2 YYDKDF (reference sequence). V was trimmed by 3 bases and J by 7 bases, leaving 12 bases between them. The CDR3, as DNA: TGTGCCACCAGCAGGACCGGGGAGGCTGAAAAACTGTTTTTT. This gives the protein CATSRTGEAEKLFF.

Here the CDR3 DNA reads TGCGCCAGCAGCTCGGACTCCAGGGGAAGGTATGCTTTCTTT. It is translated as CASSSDSRGRYAFF. The chain employs TRBV5-1 and TRBJ1-1, with D perhaps matching TRBD1 (6 bases). CDR1 and CDR2 (germline): SGHRS, YFSETQ. Trimming stripped 3 bases from V and 11 bases from J, with 20 bases between. The CDR3 is 14 amino acids.

The chain combines TRBV20-1 with TRBJ2-1; 11 bases match TRBD2. CDR1 is DFQATT, CDR2 SNEGSKA, per germline (reference sequence). The CDR3 length is 16 residues. V was pared by 1 base and J by 7 bases, with 9 bases of the junction left unmatched. The CDR3 loop is CSARGHTSGGPNEQFF. The DNA of the CDR3 is TGCAGTGCTAGAGGCCATACTAGCGGGGGCCCGAATGAGCAGTTCTTC.

J is TRBJ2-3 and V is TRBV9; tentatively, D is TRBD1 (5 bases). V gave up 4 bases and J gave up 10 bases, with 22 bases separating them. This CDR3 is 15 amino acids long. Per the germline V gene, CDR1 is SGDLS and CDR2 is YYNGEE. The CDR3 sequence is CASSSSGSQGRSQYF. CDR3 nucleotides: TGTGCCAGCAGCTCTTCGGGTAGCCAGGGTAGGTCGCAGTATTTT.

This clonotype was counted a single time. The rearrangement links TRBV5-5 to TRBJ1-3; tentatively, D is TRBD1 (6 bases). There are 16 residues in the CDR3. The V end lost 4 bases, the J end lost 2 bases, and 16 bases lay between the germline ends. Germline values: CDR1 SGHKS, CDR2 YYEKEE (reference sequence). CDR3 sequence reads: CASSLLLDSPGNTIYF. CDR3 nucleotides: TGTGCCAGCAGCCTACTACTGGACAGCCCTGGAAACACCATATATTTT. Complete variable domain (other parts from reference TRBV5-5 and TRBJ1-3): DAGVTQSPTHLIKTRGQQVTLRCSPISGHKSVSWYQQVLGQGPQFIFQYYEKEERGRGNFPDRFSARQFPNYSSELNVNALLLGDSALYLCASSLLLDSPGNTIYFGEGSWLTVV.

The V and J genes are TRBV25-1 and TRBJ2-7; D gene unclear. V gave up 0 bases and J gave up 1 base, with 13 bases separating them. This CDR3 contains 16 residues. Germline V lookup: CDR1 MGHDK, CDR2 SYGVNS. The DNA for the CDR3 is TGTGCCAGCAGTGAATACCTCAGGACCGGGTCCTACGAGCAGTACTTC. Protein sequence: CASSEYLRTGSYEQYF.

V and J are TRBV6-2 or TRBV6-3 and TRBJ2-1; tentative D call: TRBD2 (5 bases). Trimming left V 4 bases short and J 7 bases short, with 11 bases between. The CDR3 has 13 amino acids. From germline, CDR1 is MNHEY and CDR2 SVGEGT. The CDR3 sequence is CASSFGVSNEQFF. CDR3 in DNA: TGTGCCAGCAGTTTCGGGGTGTCGAATGAGCAGTTCTTC.

The CDR3 sequence: CASSQLTSSIREQYF. The CDR3 DNA reads as TGTGCCAGCAGCCAACTGACTAGCTCTATTCGCGAGCAGTACTTC. The V gene is TRBV14, the J gene TRBJ2-7, with 7 nucleotides matching TRBD2. Germline V gene sequence: CDR1 SGHDN, CDR2 FVKESK. The CDR3 has 15 amino acids. After removal of 2 bases from V and 6 bases from J, the junction contained 10 bases not matched to a gene.

This clonotype was seen more than once but under ten times. The V gene is TRBV4-2, the J gene TRBJ2-7; 7 bases are shared with TRBD2. Germline-derived CDR1 and CDR2 are LGHNA and YNFKEQ. Trimming cost V 0 bases and J 3 bases; bases outside gene matches: 5. This CDR3 spans 15 amino acids. The CDR3 is CASSQESGDFYEQYF. CDR3 bases: TGTGCCAGCAGCCAAGAGAGCGGGGACTTCTACGAGCAGTACTTC.

This clonotype appeared a few times. The chain combines TRBV6-5 with TRBJ2-2; D perhaps matches TRBD1 (6 bases). Trimming removed 1 base from V and 4 bases from J, with 19 bases in between. Per the germline V gene, CDR1 is MNHEY and CDR2 is SVGAGI. The CDR3 loop spans 18 amino acids. For the CDR3, the DNA is TGTGCCAGCAGTTACTACAGGACAGCTTACTCCGGCACCGGGGAGCTGTTTTTT. Its protein is CASSYYRTAYSGTGELFF.

The chain links TRBV12-3 or TRBV12-4 to TRBJ1-1; 9 bases are a match to TRBD1. J gave up 5 bases and V 9 bases, and 10 bases lay outside the gene matches. The CDR3 spans 14 residues. The CDR3 DNA reads TGTGCCAGTCGGGGACAGGGAGTAAAGACTGAAGCTTTCTTT. It specifies CASRGQGVKTEAFF.

The table lists this clonotype with many counts. This chain joins TRBV12-3 or TRBV12-4 and TRBJ2-1; D call uncertain. Trimming took off 5 bases at V and 7 bases at J, with 15 bases between the two ends. CDR3 length: 14 residues. The CDR3 DNA is TGTGCCAGCAGTCCTATTAGGACGTCGAATGAGCAGTTCTTC. It specifies CASSPIRTSNEQFF.

The V gene is TRBV5-1, the J gene TRBJ2-5, with a weak D call TRBD2 (5 bases). Germline V lookup: CDR1 SGHRS, CDR2 YFSETQ. The CDR3 sequence is 13 residues long. With 2 bases removed from V and 4 bases from J, the gap between germline ends came to 9 bases. As DNA, the CDR3 is TGCGCCAGCAGCTTAGCACGGGGAGAGACCCAGTACTTC. Translating it yields CASSLARGETQYF.

The table lists this clonotype with a few counts. The chain has TRBV5-1 and TRBJ1-2; D unresolved. The V end was cut by 0 bases, the J end by 3 bases, with 15 bases between. The germline V gene encodes CDR1 SGHRS and CDR2 YFSETQ. This CDR3 has 16 amino acids. The CDR3 DNA sequence: TGCGCCAGCAGCTTGGTGGGGTCAGGCAGGCACTATGGCTACACCTTC. This translates into CASSLVGSGRHYGYTF.

This clonotype was found a few times. The V call is TRBV20-1, the J call TRBJ1-2; D possibly corresponds to TRBD1 (5 bases). Between the trimmed V and J ends, which lost 1 base and 6 bases, there was a span of 21 bases. Germline V lookup: CDR1 DFQATT, CDR2 SNEGSKA (reference sequence). This CDR3 has 16 residues. The CDR3 is CSARGTVTPGGDGYTF. CDR3 sequence (DNA): TGCAGTGCTAGAGGGACCGTCACCCCCGGAGGGGATGGCTACACCTTC.